This T cell receptor (beta chain) was sequenced during a study of T cells after yellow fever vaccination. This clonotype was counted ten times or more. The length of the CDR3 is 14 residues. V was clipped by 5 bases and J by 6 bases, with 13 bases between them. Germline V gives CDR1 SGHAT, CDR2 FQNNGV. TCRdb independently ran MiXCR on the 5' RACE reads; one entry per CDR3 protein. In the table there are about 320,000 distinct CDR3 sequences, around 4.5% of which are singletons. This chain links TRBV11-2 with TRBJ1-4; D not certain. This TCR was sampled from a young man who received the YFV17D yellow fever vaccine. Sequences were derived from PBMCs, sampled 15 days after the yellow fever booster vaccination. In nucleotides, the CDR3 is TGTGCCAGCAGCCTGCGGGTCTGGGATGAAAAACTGTTTTTT. Its translation: CASSLRVWDEKLFF.